The present T cell receptor beta chain was sequenced within a study of blood T cell repertoires in COVID-19. Study summary: Samples taken during acute and convalescent COVID-19 were collected in the United States, Italy and Spain. PBMCs, B-cell-depleted T cells, or T cells were the source of the cDNA or gDNA that made up the material.

Authors' data handling: Quantification of nucleated cells was approximated via reference gene primer amplification. Assay: immunoSEQ multiplex PCR; the TCRdb copy retains only in-frame clones and omits some. V and J calls plus clone size are reproduced from that table; the DNA served to infer D and trimming. The data contain under 150,000 clones, 70% to 90% of them singletons. V gave up 3 bases and J gave up 4 bases, with 6 bases separating them. CDR3 length: 12 amino acids. The clonotype originates from a woman aged 70-85 years who had recovered from COVID-19. The chain recombines TRBV12-3 or TRBV12-4 with TRBJ1-2, with D unresolved. Input material: peripheral blood. The CDR3 here is CASSFMFYGYTF. CDR3 nucleotide sequence: TGTGCCAGCAGTTTCATGTTCTATGGCTACACCTTC.